These 17 T cell receptor beta chains share one sample of origin, sequenced in a study of blood T cells in healthy people across ages. Alongside a J-beta primer mix, a sample-barcoded 5' primer served in a second PCR lasting roughly 7 to 12 cycles. One entry per CDR3 protein results from TCRdb running MiXCR on the 5' RACE reads. The repertoire has about 930,000 distinct CDR3 sequences, under 35% of them found once; the top ten carry roughly 10%. These records were also assigned to another study, of T cells of mothers and their children.

Sequenced input: blood. Source of these receptors: a woman in her forties in good health.

With respect to this clonotype: Given a much more abundant clone one base away, this may be a read error. The chain links TRBV20-1 to TRBJ2-1; 10 bases line up with TRBD2. The CDR3 runs 15 residues. The V gene end was trimmed by 0 bases and the J gene end by 9 bases; junction bases not matched to a gene: 8. Germline V gene sequence: CDR1 DFQATT, CDR2 SNEGSKA (reference sequence). CDR3 DNA: TGCAGTGCTAGAGAGGATGCTAGCGGGGGTTCTGAGCAGTTCTTC. Translated: CSAREDASGGSEQFF.

The sample holds a few counts of this clonotype. This rearrangement joins TRBV29-1 to TRBJ1-1, with D perhaps matching TRBD1 (6 bases). V was cut by 4 bases and J by 0 bases, with 12 bases left in between. Germline-derived CDR1 and CDR2 are SQVTM and ANQGSEA. CDR3 length equals 14 residues. The CDR3 DNA is TGCAGCGTTGCCAGGACAGTGATGAACACTGAAGCTTTCTTT. Its protein product is CSVARTVMNTEAFF.

This clonotype turned up a few times. The rearrangement joins TRBV4-1 to TRBJ1-2; D might be TRBD1 (5 bases). CDR3 length equals 13 residues. The germline gives CDR1 MGHRA, CDR2 YSYEKL. V gave up 1 base and J gave up 8 bases, with 11 bases separating them. CDR3 loop: CASSQVAGGGYTF. CDR3 DNA sequence: TGCGCCAGCAGCCAAGTGGCTGGGGGAGGCTACACCTTC.

This clonotype was seen a handful of times. This chain joins TRBV18 and TRBJ2-5; D gene unclear. The germline CDR1 and CDR2 sequences are KGHSH and LQKENI. This CDR3 comprises 13 residues. The V gene lost 0 bases and the J gene lost 4 bases, with 6 bases spanning the gap. The CDR3, as DNA: TGTGCCAGCTCACCACCATTGGGAGAGACCCAGTACTTC. It encodes CASSPPLGETQYF.

This clonotype was recorded at least ten times. The chain combines TRBV29-1 with TRBJ1-2, with 8 bases that match TRBD1. J lost 6 bases, V lost 3 bases, and 0 bases had no gene match. The CDR3 is 11 amino acids. Germline V lookup: CDR1 SQVTM, CDR2 ANQGSEA. In nucleotides, the CDR3 is TGCAGCGTTGAGGGACAGGATGGCTACACCTTC. This codes for CSVEGQDGYTF.

This chain connects TRBV6-5 to TRBJ2-3, with 11 bases lining up with TRBD2. Germline V gene lookup returns CDR1 MNHEY and CDR2 SVGAGI. V gave up 4 bases and J gave up 1 base; unmatched junction bases: 4. The CDR3 consists of 16 residues. CDR3 DNA sequence: TGTGCCAGCAGTTCCAAGACTAGCGGGGGCACAGATACGCAGTATTTT. Its translation: CASSSKTSGGTDTQYF.

V gene TRBV28 combines with J gene TRBJ2-6; 7 nucleotides line up with TRBD2. Losses at the gene ends were 5 bases for V and 0 bases for J; bases not matched to a gene: 7. This CDR3 region has 17 residues. Germline V gene lookup returns CDR1 MDHEN and CDR2 SYDVKM. Here the CDR3 reads CASSHGGILSGANVLTF. CDR3 nucleotide sequence: TGTGCCAGCAGTCACGGGGGGATCCTCTCTGGGGCCAACGTCCTGACTTTC. Full variable domain (remainder filled in from reference TRBV28 and TRBJ2-6): DVKVTQSSRYLVKRTGEKVFLECVQDMDHENMFWYRQDPGLGLRLIYFSYDVKMKEKGDIPEGYSVSREKKERFSLILESASTNQTSMYLCASSHGGILSGANVLTFGAGSRLTVL.

This clonotype has just a few counts. The chain is built from TRBV27 and TRBJ2-3; the D gene could be TRBD1 or TRBD2 (5 bases each). The CDR3 has 16 residues. Germline V lookup: CDR1 MNHEY, CDR2 SMNVEV (reference sequence). V was clipped by 3 bases and J by 2 bases, with 15 bases between them. CDR3 region: CASSFGTHTITDTQYF. CDR3 in DNA: TGTGCCAGCAGTTTCGGGACCCACACCATCACAGATACGCAGTATTTT.

This clonotype was picked up many times. Relative to the germline gene, one junction end is altered; a read error may explain this. The chain uses TRBV5-1 and TRBJ1-2; D is possibly TRBD1 (6 bases). This CDR3 spans 13 amino acids. Germline loops: CDR1 SGHRS, CDR2 YFSETQ. The CDR3 spells CASSPPGGGGYTF. Written as DNA, the CDR3 is TGTGCCAGCAGTCCGCCCGGGGGCGGAGGCTACACCTTC.

Ten or more counts support this clonotype. The chain employs TRBV7-3 and TRBJ2-7; D is unclear. With 5 bases removed from V and 6 bases from J, the gap between germline ends came to 17 bases. Germline lookup yields CDR1 SGHTA and CDR2 FQGTGA. This CDR3 has 14 residues. CDR3 nucleotide sequence: TGTGCCAGCAGCGAGACAAGCCTGGGCTCCGAGCAGTACTTC. It codes for CASSETSLGSEQYF. The complete variable domain, with remaining parts taken from reference TRBV7-3 and TRBJ2-7, reads GAGVSQTPSNKVTEKGKYVELRCDPISGHTALYWYRQSLGQGPEFLIYFQGTGAADDSGLPNDRFFAVRPEGSVSTLKIQRTERGDSAVYLCASSETSLGSEQYFGPGTRLTVT.

This clonotype was detected ten times or more. The chain has TRBV4-1 and TRBJ2-1; 9 nucleotides match TRBD1. V gave up 3 bases and J gave up 7 bases; unmatched junction bases: 10. CDR1 and CDR2 from the germline V gene are MGHRA and YSYEKL. The CDR3 runs to 16 residues. This CDR3 reads CASSQPRDRVLNEQFF. Written as DNA, the CDR3 is TGCGCCAGCAGCCAGCCCCGGGACAGGGTTCTGAATGAGCAGTTCTTC.

The sample holds many counts of this clonotype. The V call is TRBV6-5, the J call TRBJ2-7; a weak D match, TRBD1 (6 bases). The germline gives CDR1 MNHEY, CDR2 SVGAGI. The V and J ends lost 5 bases and 2 bases respectively, with 13 bases between them. This CDR3 spans 14 amino acids. CDR3 nucleotide sequence: TGTGCCAGCAGTAGGACAGTCGGACCCTACGAGCAGTACTTC. Its translation: CASSRTVGPYEQYF.

This clonotype was detected ten times or more. This chain joins TRBV5-1 and TRBJ2-7, with D possibly TRBD1 on 6 matching bases. Germline V gene data show CDR1 as SGHRS and CDR2 as YFSETQ. V lost 2 bases, J lost 3 bases, and 9 bases lay in between. The CDR3 sequence is 13 residues long. In DNA, the CDR3 is TGCGCCAGCAGCTTCACGACAGGCTACGAGCAGTACTTC. Translated, it gives CASSFTTGYEQYF. The whole variable domain, remainder taken from reference TRBV5-1 and TRBJ2-7, is KAGVTQTPRYLIKTRGQQVTLSCSPISGHRSVSWYQQTPGQGLQFLFEYFSETQRNKGNFPGRFSGRQFSNSRSEMNVSTLELGDSALYLCASSFTTGYEQYFGPGTRLTVT.

Details on this clonotype: Mismatch with germline at one junction end may stem from a read error. The V gene is TRBV20-1, the J gene TRBJ1-6, with no clear D. The germline CDR1 and CDR2 sequences are DFQATT and SNEGSKA (reference sequence). This CDR3 comprises 18 residues. The CDR3 bases are TGCAGTGCTAGGAGGACTGAGGCAGGTCTTGCCTACAATTCACCCCTCCACTTT. Its translation is CSARRTEAGLAYNSPLHF.

This clonotype was seen at least ten times. The chain uses TRBV2 and TRBJ2-5, with TRBD1 matching over 9 bases. The germline CDR1 and CDR2 sequences are SNHLY and FYNNEI. The V and J ends lost 4 bases and 4 bases, in that order; junction bases with no gene match: 16. This CDR3 has 18 amino acids. The CDR3 nucleotides are TGTGCCAGCAGTGTCCCGGGACAGGGAACAGGGGGAATAGAGACCCAGTACTTC. The encoded protein is CASSVPGQGTGGIETQYF. The full variable domain, its missing parts supplied by reference TRBV2 and TRBJ2-5, is EPEVTQTPSHQVTQMGQEVILRCVPISNHLYFYWYRQILGQKVEFLVSFYNNEISEKSEIFDDQFSVERPDGSNFTLKIRSTKLEDSAMYFCASSVPGQGTGGIETQYFGPGTRLLVL.

The chain uses TRBV12-3 or TRBV12-4 and TRBJ1-1; D ambiguous. The V and J ends lost 10 bases and 4 bases respectively, with 19 bases between them. This CDR3 region has 14 residues. CDR3 sequence reads: CATQSGRAGTEAFF. CDR3 coding DNA: TGTGCCACCCAGTCCGGGCGGGCTGGCACTGAAGCTTTCTTT.

The chain employs TRBV19 and TRBJ1-5; 10 nucleotides align to TRBD1. The CDR3 loop spans 17 amino acids. Losses at the gene ends were 7 bases for V and 2 bases for J; bases not matched to a gene: 11. The germline V gene encodes CDR1 LNHDA and CDR2 SQIVND (reference sequence). The CDR3 region is CASKRLTGTGGNQPQHF. The CDR3 nucleotides read TGTGCCAGTAAGAGATTGACCGGGACAGGGGGCAATCAGCCCCAGCATTTT. Supplemented by reference TRBV19 and TRBJ1-5, the full variable domain reads DGGITQSPKYLFRKEGQNVTLSCEQNLNHDAMYWYRQDPGQGLRLIYYSQIVNDFQKGDIAEGYSVSREKKESFPLTVTSAQKNPTAFYLCASKRLTGTGGNQPQHFGDGTRLSIL.